This T cell receptor beta chain was recorded in a study of Ad26.COV2.S vaccination and SARS-CoV-2 variants. The table came from immunoSEQ multiplex PCR; TCRdb's copy has only in-frame clones and leaves some out. Among 350,000 to 450,000 clones listed, about 80% were seen once. V was cut by 1 base and J by 8 bases, with 14 bases left in between. There are 14 residues in the CDR3. CDR1 is SEHNR and CDR2 is FQNEAQ in the germline V gene (reference sequence). The treatment: some 20 received Ad26.COV2.S at low or high dose, single or two shots; 5 received placebo; per-sample allocation not given. Material that was analyzed had been drawn on day 63 after the first vaccine or placebo injection.

The rearrangement links TRBV7-9 to TRBJ1-2; D gene unclear. This specimen consisted of peripheral blood, obtained in a trial of Ad26.COV2.S vaccine versus placebo. The receptor was isolated from a person aged 18-60 years who received the Ad26.COV2.S COVID-19 vaccine or a placebo. CDR3 sequence: CASSLEAGVGGYTF. Here the CDR3 DNA reads TGTGCCAGCAGCTTAGAGGCGGGAGTTGGAGGCTACACCTTC. Combining the CDR3 with reference TRBV7-9 and TRBJ1-2 gives the whole variable domain DTGVSQNPRHKITKRGQNVTFRCDPISEHNRLYWYRQTLGQGPEFLTYFQNEAQLEKSRLLSDRFSAERPKGSFSTLEIQRTEQGDSAMYLCASSLEAGVGGYTFGSGTRLTVV.